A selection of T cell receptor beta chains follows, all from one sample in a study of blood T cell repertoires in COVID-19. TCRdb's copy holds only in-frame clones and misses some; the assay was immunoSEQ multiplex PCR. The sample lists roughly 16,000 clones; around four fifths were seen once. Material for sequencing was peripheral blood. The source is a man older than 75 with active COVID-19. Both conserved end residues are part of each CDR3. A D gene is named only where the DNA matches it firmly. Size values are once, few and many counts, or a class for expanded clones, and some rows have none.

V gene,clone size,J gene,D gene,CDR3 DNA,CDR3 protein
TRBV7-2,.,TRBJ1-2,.,TGTGCCAGCAGCTTAGCGGGCCCTAACTATGGCTACACCTTC,CASSLAGPNYGYTF
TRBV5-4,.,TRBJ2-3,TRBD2,TGTGCCAGCAGCTTGGGGCTAGCGGGAGCACATGGCTGGGGGACGCAGTATTTT,CASSLGLAGAHGWGTQYF
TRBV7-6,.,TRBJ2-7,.,TGTGCCAGCAGCTCTGGGCTTTCTTACTCCTACGAGCAGTACTTC,CASSSGLSYSYEQYF
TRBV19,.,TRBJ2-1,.,TGTGCCAGTAGTATTGGAGGGAGACCCCACAATGAGCAGTTCTTC,CASSIGGRPHNEQFF
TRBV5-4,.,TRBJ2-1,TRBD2,TGTGCCAGCAGCTTGACGGGAGGGTCCTACAATGAGCAGTTCTTC,CASSLTGGSYNEQFF
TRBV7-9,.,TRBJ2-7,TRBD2,TGTGCCAGCAGCTTCCTTGGGACTAGCAGCGCCTTGGGCGAGCAGTACTTC,CASSFLGTSSALGEQYF
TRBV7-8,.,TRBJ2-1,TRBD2,TGTGCCAGCAGGGGACTAGACTCCTTGGGGGGGAACAATGAGCAGTTCTTC,CASRGLDSLGGNNEQFF
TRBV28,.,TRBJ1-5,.,TGTGCCAGCAGGGTGGACTACTATAGCAATCAGCCCCAGCATTTT,CASRVDYYSNQPQHF
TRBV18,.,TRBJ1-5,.,TGTGCCAGCTCACCCCCGGGAGAAAATCAGCCCCAGCATTTT,CASSPPGENQPQHF
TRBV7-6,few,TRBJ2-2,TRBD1,TGTGCCAGCAGCCTACGGACAGGGGTTAACACCGGGGAGCTGTTTTTT,CASSLRTGVNTGELFF
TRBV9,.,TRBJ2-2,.,TGTGCCAGCAGCGCCCCCTCAGGGACCGGGGAGCTGTTTTTT,CASSAPSGTGELFF
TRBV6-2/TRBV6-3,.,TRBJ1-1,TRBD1,TGTGCCAGCAGTGGGACAGTGAGCACTGAAGCTTTCTTT,CASSGTVSTEAFF
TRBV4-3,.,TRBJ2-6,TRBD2,TGCGCCAGCAGCCAAGATAGCCGGGGAGGGCGCTCTGGGGCCAACGTCCTGACTTTC,CASSQDSRGGRSGANVLTF
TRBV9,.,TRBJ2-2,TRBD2,TGTGCCAGCAGCGTAGCGGGAGGGACCGGGGAGCTGTTTTTT,CASSVAGGTGELFF
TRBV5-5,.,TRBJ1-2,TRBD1,TGTGCCAGCAGCCAAGACAGGGGGCGTGATGGCTACACCTTC,CASSQDRGRDGYTF
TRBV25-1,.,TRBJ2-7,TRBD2,TGTGCCAGCAGTGTACTAAGGATTGGGACTAGCGGGAGATACGAGCAGTACTTC,CASSVLRIGTSGRYEQYF
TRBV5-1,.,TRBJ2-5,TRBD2,TGCGCCAGCAGCTTGACCGGGACTAGCGGGAGGGCCGCGGAGACCCAGTACTTC,CASSLTGTSGRAAETQYF
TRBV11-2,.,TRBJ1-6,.,TGTGCCAGCAGCTTAGACCGGCGGAATTCACCCCTCCACTTT,CASSLDRRNSPLHF
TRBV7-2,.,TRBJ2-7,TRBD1,TGTGCCAGCAGGCGAACCGGGACAGCCTACGAGCAGTACTTC,CASRRTGTAYEQYF
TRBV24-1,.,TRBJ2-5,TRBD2,TGTGCCACCAGTGTAGGACTAGCGGGGACACAAGAGACCCAGTACTTC,CATSVGLAGTQETQYF
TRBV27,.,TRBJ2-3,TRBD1,TGTGCCAGCAGTTTCTCCCGGACAGGGAAGGCGCAGTATTTT,CASSFSRTGKAQYF
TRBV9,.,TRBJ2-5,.,TGTGCCAGCAGCGTAGGCACAGGGAATGTTTTTTTAGAGACCCAGTACTTC,CASSVGTGNVFLETQYF
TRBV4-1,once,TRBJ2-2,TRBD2,TGCGCCAGCAGGCTCGGACTAGCGGTTGGCGGGGAGCTGTTTTTT,CASRLGLAVGGELFF
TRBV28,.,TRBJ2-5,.,TGTGCCAGCAGTTTGGGGTTACAGGTTCCTTCTAAAGAGACCCAGTACTTC,CASSLGLQVPSKETQYF
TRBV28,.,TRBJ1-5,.,TGTGCCAGCAGGCCGGACTCCCGAAGGCATCAGCCCCAGCATTTT,CASRPDSRRHQPQHF
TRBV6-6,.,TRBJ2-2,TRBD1,TGTGCCAGCAGCTCGACAGGGGGCTCCGGGGAGCTGTTTTTT,CASSSTGGSGELFF
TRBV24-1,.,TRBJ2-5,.,TGTGCCACCAGTGATGGACAACAAGAGACCCAGTACTTC,CATSDGQQETQYF
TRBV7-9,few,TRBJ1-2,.,TGTGCCAGCAGCCCCCCGGGGATACGGGCCAGTGGCTACACCTTC,CASSPPGIRASGYTF
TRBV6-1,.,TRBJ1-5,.,TGTGCCAGCAGTGAACGGTTTAGCAATCAGCCCCAGCATTTT,CASSERFSNQPQHF